This TCR beta chain stems from a study of beta chain features in type 1 diabetes. CDR1 and CDR2 from the germline V gene are LGHNA and YSLEER. V was clipped by 3 bases and J by 0 bases; unmatched bases: 4. The CDR3 sequence is 17 residues long. Of the isolated RNA, all was reverse transcribed, and so the sequenced material was expressed TCRB transcripts. Profiling relied on immunoSEQ multiplex PCR, and the TCRdb table lists in-frame clones only, not all of them. Among about 200,000 clones listed, approximately 10% were seen once. This sequence originates from a young man in good health. The chain has TRBV4-3 and TRBJ2-1, with 11 nucleotides matching TRBD2. Specimen: central memory CD4+ T cells from blood. The CDR3 is CASSQISGRDSYNEQFF. CDR3 nucleotides: TGCGCCAGCAGCCAGATTAGCGGGAGGGACTCCTACAATGAGCAGTTCTTC.